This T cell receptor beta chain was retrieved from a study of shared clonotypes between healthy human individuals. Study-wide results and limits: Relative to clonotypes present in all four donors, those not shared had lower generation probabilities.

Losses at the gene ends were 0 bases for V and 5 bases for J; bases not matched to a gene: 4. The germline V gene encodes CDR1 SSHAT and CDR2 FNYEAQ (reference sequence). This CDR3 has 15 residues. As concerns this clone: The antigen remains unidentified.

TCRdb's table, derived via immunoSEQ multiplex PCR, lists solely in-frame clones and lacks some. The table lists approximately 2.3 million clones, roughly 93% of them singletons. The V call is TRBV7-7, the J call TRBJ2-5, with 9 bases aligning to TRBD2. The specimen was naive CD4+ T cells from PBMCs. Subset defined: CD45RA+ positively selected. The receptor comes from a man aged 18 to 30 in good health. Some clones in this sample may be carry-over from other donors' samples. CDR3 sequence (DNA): TGTGCCAGCAGCTTAGCCAGGGGACTAGCCGAGACCCAGTACTTC. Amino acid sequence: CASSLARGLAETQYF.